This TCR beta chain derives from a study of beta chain features in type 1 diabetes. Study findings and constraints: Patients with Type 1 diabetes showed moderately but significantly shorter TCRB CDR3s in all four CD4+ subsets.

The germline V gene encodes CDR1 SQVTM and CDR2 ANQGSEA. Trimming took 7 bases from V and 0 from J, leaving 10 bases between them. This CDR3 spans 13 amino acids. Expressed TCRB transcripts were sequenced because the isolated RNA had all been reverse transcribed beforehand. Data came from immunoSEQ multiplex PCR; TCRdb stores just in-frame clones and leaves some out. This table holds more than 250,000 clones, around 24% found once. Sampling consisted of one heparinised blood draw per donor, averaging roughly 0.12 L. Cells sorted by CD45RO/CCR7/CD25/CD127/CD95/CD27 comprised CD4+ naive, central memory, regulatory and stem cell-like memory cells. The table lists this clone with a few counts. Antigen: not known.

This rearrangement joins TRBV29-1 to TRBJ2-1, with a tentative D call TRBD2 (5 bases). Material: naive CD4+ T cells from blood. The receptor comes from a woman aged 30 to 39 with type 1 diabetes. The DNA of the CDR3 is TGCAGCGGGCTACTAGACTCCTACAATGAGCAGTTCTTC. It is translated as CSGLLDSYNEQFF.